This TCR beta chain came from a study of OX40 agonist ivuxolimab in advanced cancers. General study results and limits: In the 0.1 to 3.0 mg/kg range, CD4+ and CD8+ blood T cells had expanded clonally by week 6.

Using immunoSEQ multiplex PCR, the repertoire was profiled, and TCRdb retains in-frame clones only, with some absent. The data show 100,000 or so clones, with more than 95% seen just once and around 2% held by the top ten. The length of the CDR3 is 16 residues. CDR1 is LNHDA, CDR2 SQIVND, per germline (reference sequence). V was pared by 6 bases and J by 4 bases, with 11 bases of the junction left unmatched. Details on this clone: Its antigen is not identified.

J is TRBJ1-4 and V is TRBV19; 7 positions agree with TRBD1. The TCR originated in an adult with an advanced solid tumor such as melanoma, head and neck, liver or kidney cancer. The input for sequencing was CD4+ or CD8+ T cells sorted from blood, taken in a trial of the OX40 agonist ivuxolimab. The CDR3 loop reads CASSPEGTVFNEKLFF. DNA for the CDR3: TGTGCCAGTAGCCCAGAGGGGACAGTATTTAATGAAAAACTGTTTTTT.